This TCR beta chain was captured in a study of blood T cell repertoires in COVID-19. The overall study: PBMCs, B-cell-depleted T cells, or T cells provided the cDNA or gDNA that made up the material.

Methods used by the authors: From reference gene primer amplification, estimates of nucleated cell counts were derived. Sequencing used immunoSEQ multiplex PCR; TCRdb keeps in-frame clones, though not all of them. V and J calls and clone size are as listed in that table; D and trimming were resolved from the DNA. The sample shows about 100,000 clones, approximately 93% of them seen only once. The CDR3 is 11 residues long. V was trimmed by 6 bases and J by 7 bases, leaving 10 bases between them. Germline-derived CDR1 and CDR2 are DFQATT and SNEGSKA (reference sequence). This TCR was sampled from a man aged 55 to 70 with acute or convalescent COVID-19. The sample was peripheral blood. The chain is built from TRBV20-1 and TRBJ2-1, with D possibly matching TRBD1 (5 bases). CDR3 bases: TGCAGTGCGGACATAGGAAATGAGCAGTTCTTC. Translated, it gives CSADIGNEQFF.